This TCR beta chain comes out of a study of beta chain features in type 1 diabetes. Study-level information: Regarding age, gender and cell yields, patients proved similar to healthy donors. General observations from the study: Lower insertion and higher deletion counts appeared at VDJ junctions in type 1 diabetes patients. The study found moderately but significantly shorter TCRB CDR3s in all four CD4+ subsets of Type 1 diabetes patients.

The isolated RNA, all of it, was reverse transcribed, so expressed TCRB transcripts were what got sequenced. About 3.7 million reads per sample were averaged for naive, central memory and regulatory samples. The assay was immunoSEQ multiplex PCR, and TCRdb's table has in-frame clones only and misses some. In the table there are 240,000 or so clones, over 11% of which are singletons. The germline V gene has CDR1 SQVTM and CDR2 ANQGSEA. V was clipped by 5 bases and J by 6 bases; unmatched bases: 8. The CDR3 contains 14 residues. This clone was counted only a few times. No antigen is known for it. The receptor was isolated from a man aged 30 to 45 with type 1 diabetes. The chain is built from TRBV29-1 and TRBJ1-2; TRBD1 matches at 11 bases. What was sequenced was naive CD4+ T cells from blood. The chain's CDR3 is CSVTGQGARNGYTF. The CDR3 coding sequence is TGCAGCGTTACCGGACAGGGGGCGAGGAATGGCTACACCTTC.